One sample yielded the 14 T cell receptor beta chains listed below, sequenced in a study of long-term antiretroviral therapy in people with HIV. The run of the v3.0 immunoSEQ assay was at survey level. TCRdb's copy holds only in-frame clones and misses some; the assay was immunoSEQ multiplex PCR. This repertoire shows some 17,000 clones, roughly 78% found once; its top ten account for 7.5% to 9%. The sample consisted of unsorted PBMCs, taken at the start of antiretroviral therapy. These receptors were obtained from a man aged 30 to 39 with HIV.

This clone was recorded a few times. The chain uses TRBV15 and TRBJ2-1, with 9 bases matching TRBD2. J was trimmed by 4 bases and V by 3 bases; bases with no gene match: 13. The CDR3 is 18 residues long. Germline V gives CDR1 LNHNV, CDR2 YYDKDF (reference sequence). The CDR3 nucleotides are TGTGCCACCAGCAGCAGCCGCGGCGGACTAGCGCTGTACAATGAGCAGTTCTTC. This encodes CATSSSRGGLALYNEQFF.

The gene calls are TRBV30 and TRBJ1-6; TRBD1 is a possible D gene (6 bases). There are 16 residues in the CDR3. The ends were cut back, 3 bases at V and 9 bases at J, with 21 bases in the middle. Germline V lookup: CDR1 GTSNPN, CDR2 SVGIG (reference sequence). The CDR3 coding sequence is TGTGCCTGGAGGTCGGAGGAACAGGGACTGACTTCACCCCTCCACTTT. Amino acids: CAWRSEEQGLTSPLHF.

The J gene is TRBJ2-5, the V gene TRBV19; D remains unclear. With 3 bases removed from V and 5 bases from J, the gap between germline ends came to 7 bases. Germline V gene sequence: CDR1 LNHDA, CDR2 SQIVND (reference sequence). The CDR3 consists of 12 residues. The CDR3 bases are TGTGCCAGTAGTATTGGATCGGAGACCCAGTACTTC. This encodes CASSIGSETQYF. Full variable domain (missing parts from reference TRBV19 and TRBJ2-5): DGGITQSPKYLFRKEGQNVTLSCEQNLNHDAMYWYRQDPGQGLRLIYYSQIVNDFQKGDIAEGYSVSREKKESFPLTVTSAQKNPTAFYLCASSIGSETQYFGPGTRLLVL.

The rearrangement links TRBV15 to TRBJ2-3, with D unresolved. This CDR3 has 14 residues. From germline, CDR1 is LNHNV and CDR2 YYDKDF (reference sequence). V shed 0 bases and J shed 0 bases, with 4 bases lying between them. CDR3 protein: CATSRDGSTDTQYF. CDR3 bases: TGTGCCACCAGCAGAGATGGTAGCACAGATACGCAGTATTTT.

With regard to this clone: Mismatch with germline at one junction end may stem from a read error. The chain employs TRBV2 and TRBJ1-5; weak D call: TRBD1 (5 bases). CDR3 length: 15 residues. Germline V lookup: CDR1 SNHLY, CDR2 FYNNEI. CDR3 amino acids: CASSEGSARGQPQHF. Written as DNA, the CDR3 is TGTGCCAGCAGCGAAGGAAGCGCCCGGGGCCAGCCCCAGCATTTT. Full variable domain (rest looked up from reference TRBV2 and TRBJ1-5): EPEVTQTPSHQVTQMGQEVILRCVPISNHLYFYWYRQILGQKVEFLVSFYNNEISEKSEIFDDQFSVERPDGSNFTLKIRSTKLEDSAMYFCASSEGSARGQPQHFGDGTRLSIL.

This rearrangement joins TRBV5-4 to TRBJ2-7; D uncertain. This CDR3 has 13 amino acids. Between the trimmed V and J ends, which lost 4 bases and 2 bases, there was a span of 10 bases. Looked up from germline, CDR1 is SGHNT and CDR2 is YYREEE (reference sequence). CDR3 residues: CASSQEETYEQYF. The CDR3 DNA is TGTGCCAGCAGCCAAGAGGAAACCTACGAGCAGTACTTC.

In this sample, this clone turned up a few times. The V and J genes are TRBV7-9 and TRBJ2-7, with TRBD1 matching over 9 bases. The trim removed 1 base at V and 7 bases at J, leaving 8 bases unmatched. The germline gives CDR1 SEHNR, CDR2 FQNEAQ (reference sequence). The CDR3 spans 15 residues. CDR3 DNA sequence: TGTGCCAGCAGCTTAGGGACAGGGGTAGTTCGAGAGCAGTACTTC. This sequence encodes CASSLGTGVVREQYF.

The rearrangement links TRBV18 to TRBJ2-3, with TRBD2 matching 8 bases. V lost 3 bases and J lost 3; bases outside the gene matches: 8. This CDR3 spans 16 amino acids. Germline CDR1 and CDR2: KGHSH and LQKENI. CDR3 DNA: TGTGCCAGCTCACCCGTAGCAGCGGGAGAGACAGATACGCAGTATTTT. Amino acids: CASSPVAAGETDTQYF. Combining the CDR3 with reference TRBV18 and TRBJ2-3 gives the whole variable domain NAGVMQNPRHLVRRRGQEARLRCSPMKGHSHVYWYRQLPEEGLKFMVYLQKENIIDESGMPKERFSAEFPKEGPSILRIQQVVRGDSAAYFCASSPVAAGETDTQYFGPGTRLTVL.

J is TRBJ1-4 and V is TRBV30; D unresolved. Germline values: CDR1 GTSNPN, CDR2 SVGIG (reference sequence). V lost 3 bases, J lost 6 bases, and 11 bases lay in between. This CDR3 has 13 amino acids. CDR3 loop: CAWSETGHEKLFF. CDR3 coding DNA: TGTGCCTGGAGCGAAACCGGACATGAAAAACTGTTTTTT. Together with reference TRBV30 and TRBJ1-4, the CDR3 gives the full variable domain: SQTIHQWPATLVQPVGSPLSLECTVEGTSNPNLYWYRQAAGRGLQLLFYSVGIGQISSEVPQNLSASRPQDRQFILSSKKLLLSDSGFYLCAWSETGHEKLFFGSGTQLSVL.

The chain is built from TRBV2 and TRBJ2-3, with D uncertain. Trimming left V 2 bases short and J 0 bases short, with 15 bases between. CDR1 SNHLY and CDR2 FYNNEI come from the germline V gene. The CDR3 is 17 amino acids. The CDR3 sequence is CASSESFQWSSTDTQYF. DNA of the CDR3: TGTGCCAGCAGTGAAAGTTTCCAGTGGTCCAGCACAGATACGCAGTATTTT. The variable domain in full, completed from reference TRBV2 and TRBJ2-3, reads EPEVTQTPSHQVTQMGQEVILRCVPISNHLYFYWYRQILGQKVEFLVSFYNNEISEKSEIFDDQFSVERPDGSNFTLKIRSTKLEDSAMYFCASSESFQWSSTDTQYFGPGTRLTVL.

By share of the sample, this clone is medium-sized. The V and J genes are TRBV7-9 and TRBJ1-2; TRBD1 agrees at 9 bases. This CDR3 comprises 15 residues. Germline V gene data show CDR1 as SEHNR and CDR2 as FQNEAQ (reference sequence). The ends lost 5 bases at V and 8 bases at J; junction bases unmatched: 12. The CDR3 loop reads CASSPRPGQGEGYTF. For the CDR3, the DNA is TGTGCCAGCAGCCCCAGACCGGGACAGGGTGAAGGCTACACCTTC.

The chain couples TRBV28 to TRBJ2-5, with TRBD1 matching 9 bases. The trim removed 11 bases at V and 5 bases at J, leaving 6 bases unmatched. The CDR3 extends over 12 amino acids. The germline V gene encodes CDR1 MDHEN and CDR2 SYDVKM. The CDR3 coding sequence is TGTGCCGCCTACGGGACAGGGGAGACCCAGTACTTC. It codes for CAAYGTGETQYF.

J is TRBJ2-1 and V is TRBV29-1, with TRBD2 matching over 7 bases. V gave up 4 bases and J gave up 4 bases; unmatched junction bases: 4. The V gene's germline CDR1 is SQVTM and CDR2 ANQGSEA. CDR3 size: 13 residues. The DNA for the CDR3 is TGCAGCGTTGTGCTAGCGGATTACAATGAGCAGTTCTTC. It encodes CSVVLADYNEQFF.

In this sample, this clone turned up a few times. Different DNA sequences within this sample yield the same CDR3. The V gene is TRBV4-3, the J gene TRBJ2-7, with D perhaps TRBD1 or TRBD2 (5 bases each). Germline CDR1 reads LGHNA; CDR2 reads YSLEER. This CDR3 comprises 13 residues. Trimming removed 0 bases at V and 4 bases at J, with 7 bases between. Written as DNA, the CDR3 is TGCGCCAGCAGCCAAGATGGGGGTTACGAGCAGTACTTC. It translates to CASSQDGGYEQYF.